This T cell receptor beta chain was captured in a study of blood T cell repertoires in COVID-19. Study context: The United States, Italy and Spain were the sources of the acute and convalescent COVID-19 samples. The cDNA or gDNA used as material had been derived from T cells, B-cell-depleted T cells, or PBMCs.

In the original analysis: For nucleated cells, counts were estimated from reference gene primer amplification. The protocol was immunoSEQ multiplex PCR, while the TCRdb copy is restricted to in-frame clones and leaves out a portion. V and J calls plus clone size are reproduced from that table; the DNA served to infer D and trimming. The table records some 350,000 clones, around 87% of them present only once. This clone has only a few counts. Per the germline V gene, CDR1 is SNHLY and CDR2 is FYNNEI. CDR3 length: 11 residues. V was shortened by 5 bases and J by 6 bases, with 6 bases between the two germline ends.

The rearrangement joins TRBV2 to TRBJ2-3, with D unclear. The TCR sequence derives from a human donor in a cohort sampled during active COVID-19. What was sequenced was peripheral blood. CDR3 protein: CASSNSDTQYF. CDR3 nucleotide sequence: TGTGCCAGCAGTAACTCCGATACGCAGTATTTT.